These 19 T cell receptor beta chains were all obtained from the same sample, sequenced in a study of T cell responses to AZD1222 COVID-19 vaccine. Assay: immunoSEQ multiplex PCR; the TCRdb copy retains only in-frame clones and omits some. Altogether tens of thousands of clones are present, roughly nine tenths being singletons, with the ten largest covering 2.5% to 3.5%. The sequences come from peripheral blood, collected on day 0 of AZD1222 vaccination. Receptors were obtained from an adult in good health.

The CDR3 here is CASSLGRNTEAFF. The CDR3 DNA follows: TGTGCCAGCAGCTTAGGGCGGAACACTGAAGCTTTCTTT. The gene calls are TRBV7-9 and TRBJ1-1; D ambiguous. Germline V gene sequence: CDR1 SEHNR, CDR2 FQNEAQ (reference sequence). This CDR3 has 13 amino acids. V shed 1 base and J shed 1 base, with 4 bases lying between them.

The CDR3 reads CASSFTPDTYNSPLHF. The CDR3 region has the DNA TGTGCCAGCAGCTTCACCCCGGACACCTATAATTCACCCCTCCACTTT. The chain has TRBV7-6 and TRBJ1-6; D might be TRBD1 (5 bases). The germline CDR1 and CDR2 sequences are SGHVS and FNYEAQ. With 3 bases removed from V and 2 bases from J, the gap between germline ends came to 11 bases. This CDR3 has 16 residues. Full variable domain (missing parts from reference TRBV7-6 and TRBJ1-6): GAGVSQSPRYKVTKRGQDVALRCDPISGHVSLYWYRQALGQGPEFLTYFNYEAQQDKSGLPNDRFSAERPEGSISTLTIQRTEQRDSAMYRCASSFTPDTYNSPLHFGNGTRLTVT.

This clone has only one observation. The CDR3: CASSYSGGTLYEQYF. CDR3 in DNA: TGTGCCAGCAGTTACTCGGGAGGGACCCTCTACGAGCAGTACTTC. The gene calls are TRBV6-5 and TRBJ2-7; 7 nucleotides align to TRBD2. Germline V gives CDR1 MNHEY, CDR2 SVGAGI. Trimming cost V 0 bases and J 3 bases; bases outside gene matches: 5. CDR3 length equals 15 residues.

The chain couples TRBV28 to TRBJ2-3; D not certain. The germline V gene has CDR1 MDHEN and CDR2 SYDVKM. The CDR3 is 13 amino acids. V was trimmed by 7 bases and J by 6 bases, leaving 14 bases between them. The CDR3 DNA reads TGTGCCAGCACCTCAATGGTTCCGGATACGCAGTATTTT. It yields the protein CASTSMVPDTQYF.

V gene TRBV28 combines with J gene TRBJ1-6; unclear D gene. The CDR3 covers 15 residues. Germline CDR1 MDHEN, CDR2 SYDVKM. The ends were cut back, 3 bases at V and 0 bases at J, with 6 bases in the middle. In nucleotides, the CDR3 is TGTGCCAGCAGTTTGGGCAGCTCCTATAATTCACCCCTCCACTTT. Amino acid sequence: CASSLGSSYNSPLHF.

The rearrangement links TRBV2 to TRBJ2-7, with D possibly being TRBD2 (7 bases). Trimming stripped 5 bases from V and 9 bases from J, with 20 bases between. The CDR3 extends over 14 amino acids. The germline CDR1 and CDR2 sequences are SNHLY and FYNNEI. This chain's CDR3 is CASSLQGGLLGQYF. The CDR3 bases are TGTGCCAGCAGTTTACAGGGAGGGCTCCTCGGGCAGTACTTC.

The gene calls are TRBV5-5 and TRBJ1-4; unclear D gene. From germline, CDR1 is SGHKS and CDR2 YYEKEE (reference sequence). This CDR3 has 15 residues. V lost 3 bases, J lost 3 bases, and 12 bases lay in between. The CDR3 DNA is TGTGCCAGCAGCTCCATATTTCCGGCTAATGAAAAACTGTTTTTT. Encoded protein: CASSSIFPANEKLFF.

The chain couples TRBV15 to TRBJ1-5, with 10 positions matching TRBD1. The CDR3 length is 15 residues. Per the germline V gene, CDR1 is LNHNV and CDR2 is YYDKDF (reference sequence). Losses at the gene ends were 3 bases for V and 6 bases for J; bases not matched to a gene: 5. This chain's CDR3 is CATSRFRTGGQPQHF. CDR3 DNA: TGTGCCACCAGCAGGTTTCGGACAGGGGGTCAGCCCCAGCATTTT.

V gene TRBV7-9 combines with J gene TRBJ2-1; D is unresolved. This CDR3 is built from 12 residues. V was cut by 1 base and J by 9 bases, with 7 bases left in between. Per germline, CDR1 SEHNR and CDR2 FQNEAQ (reference sequence). CDR3 bases: TGTGCCAGCAGCTTAGATGGGTTTGAGCAGTTCTTC. It codes for CASSLDGFEQFF.

The genes are TRBV6-5 and TRBJ1-4, with a possible D match to TRBD1 (5 bases). Deletions cut 0 bases from V and 7 bases from J, with 15 bases between. The CDR3 loop spans 16 amino acids. Germline loops: CDR1 MNHEY, CDR2 SVGAGI. CDR3 nucleotides: TGTGCCAGCAGTTACTCCTCCGGGACGGGGGGTGAAAAACTGTTTTTT. As protein: CASSYSSGTGGEKLFF.

The chain is built from TRBV5-1 and TRBJ2-5; no clear D gene. The V and J ends lost 4 bases and 2 bases respectively, with 15 bases between them. Germline V gene lookup returns CDR1 SGHRS and CDR2 YFSETQ. The CDR3 runs to 15 residues. In DNA form, the CDR3 reads TGCGCCAGCAGCCCGATAGGGATCATGCAAGAGACCCAGTACTTC. Protein product: CASSPIGIMQETQYF.

The chain has TRBV7-3 and TRBJ1-1, with D uncertain. The CDR3 has 14 amino acids. Germline V CDR1 and CDR2: SGHTA, FQGTGA. V dropped 1 base and J dropped 5 bases, with 11 bases sitting between them. The CDR3 DNA reads as TGTGCCAGCAGCTTAATTGTGGGGAGGACTGAAGCTTTCTTT. Translated, it gives CASSLIVGRTEAFF.

The chain has TRBV19 and TRBJ2-2, with TRBD2 identical over 10 bases. Germline-derived CDR1 and CDR2 are LNHDA and SQIVND (reference sequence). The CDR3 is 19 amino acids. V was clipped by 5 bases and J by 2 bases; unmatched bases: 14. The CDR3, as DNA: TGTGCCAGTAGTTCCAAAATACCTCGACTAGCGGGCAACACCGGGGAGCTGTTTTTT. Its translation is CASSSKIPRLAGNTGELFF.

V gene TRBV6-5 combines with J gene TRBJ2-7; D may be TRBD2 (7 bases). The CDR3 totals 15 residues. The germline gives CDR1 MNHEY, CDR2 SVGAGI. The V end lost 2 bases, the J end lost 0 bases, and 11 bases lay between the germline ends. CDR3 DNA: TGTGCCAGCAGTTACGGGGGGGCCACCTCCTACGAGCAGTACTTC. This translates into CASSYGGATSYEQYF.

The V call is TRBV6-5, the J call TRBJ1-1, with D maybe TRBD1 (6 bases). The CDR3 has 14 residues. Trimming removed 5 bases from V and 4 bases from J, with 14 bases in between. Per the germline V gene, CDR1 is MNHEY and CDR2 is SVGAGI. The CDR3: CASSTGFLGTEAFF. The CDR3 bases are TGTGCCAGCAGTACAGGGTTTTTGGGCACTGAAGCTTTCTTT.

For the CDR3, the DNA is TGTGCCAGTAGTCCCTCGGAGGGTTCTGGGGCCAACGTCCTGACTTTC. As protein: CASSPSEGSGANVLTF. This chain connects TRBV19 to TRBJ2-6; maybe TRBD2 (6 bases). There are 16 residues in the CDR3. Trimming removed 5 bases from V and 1 base from J, with 12 bases in between. CDR1 is LNHDA, CDR2 SQIVND, per germline (reference sequence).

CDR3 loop: CASSQVEANEKLFF. As DNA, the CDR3 is TGTGCCAGCAGCCAAGTGGAGGCTAATGAAAAACTGTTTTTT. The chain combines TRBV3-1 (or the pseudogene TRBV3-2) with TRBJ1-4; D is unresolved. The germline V gene has CDR1 LGHDT and CDR2 YNNKEL (reference sequence). CDR3 length: 14 amino acids. Trimming left V 1 base short and J 3 bases short, with 6 bases between.

CDR3 in DNA: TGTGCCAGCAGCGTGACCGTGGGCCACCTCTATGGCTACACCTTC. Its translation is CASSVTVGHLYGYTF. The V gene is TRBV5-5, the J gene TRBJ1-2; no firm D call. Trimming shortened V by 4 bases and J by 4 bases, and 17 bases separated the two germline ends. Germline lookup yields CDR1 SGHKS and CDR2 YYEKEE (reference sequence). The CDR3 loop spans 15 amino acids.

This chain connects TRBV7-8 to TRBJ2-1; 8 bases are a match to TRBD1. The V segment lost 6 bases and the J segment 8 bases; nucleotides outside the gene matches: 12. From germline, CDR1 is SGHVS and CDR2 FQNEAQ. The CDR3 loop spans 15 amino acids. CDR3 in amino acids: CASRRVGQGSDEQFF. The CDR3, as DNA: TGTGCCAGCAGACGTGTAGGACAGGGTTCGGATGAGCAGTTCTTC.